The clone carrying this T cell receptor beta chain showed up many times. The library was built from around 0.4 ug RNA with molecular barcoded adaptors for alpha/delta and beta/gamma chains. Each CDR3 protein is one row after TCRdb ran MiXCR on the reads. The repertoire consists of around 25,000 distinct CDR3 sequences, with roughly 22% occurring once and the leading ten covering about 50%. This entry belongs to a study of read filtering for tumor transcriptome and immune sequencing. Every patient had bone marrow sampled while the disease was active. The CDR3 is made up of 14 amino acids. Trimming shortened V by 0 bases and J by 3 bases, and 6 bases separated the two germline ends. The germline CDR1 and CDR2 sequences are LNHNV and YYDKDF (reference sequence).

The sample taken for sequencing was a population of CD138-negative cells sorted from bone marrow. This receptor was taken from a donor aged 40 or over with multiple myeloma. The V call is TRBV15, the J call TRBJ1-3; D gene unclear. Written as DNA, the CDR3 is TGTGCCACCAGCAGAGATACGAGTGGAAACACCATATATTTT. It specifies CATSRDTSGNTIYF.